This T cell receptor (beta chain) was retrieved from a study of cytomegalovirus exposure and HLA in healthy donors. V was trimmed by 0 bases and J by 1 base, leaving 6 bases between them. Germline CDR1 is LGHNA and CDR2 is YNFKEQ. The CDR3 contains 14 residues. The PCR employed 60 Vbeta primers together with 13 Jbeta primers. The repertoire was sequenced with immunoSEQ multiplex PCR; TCRdb's copy has only in-frame clones and lacks some. The sample includes 250,000 to 350,000 clones, about nine tenths seen only once; the top ten take around 3.7%. The sequenced sample was PBMCs. The chain has TRBV4-2 and TRBJ1-1; the D is unclear. The clonotype was recovered from a man aged 35 to 55 in good health and CMV-seropositive. This CDR3 is CASSQDLPNTEAFF. As DNA, the CDR3 is TGTGCCAGCAGCCAAGATCTTCCGAACACTGAAGCTTTCTTT.